The rows below give T cell receptor beta chains drawn from one sample of a study of CD8 T cells in ankylosing spondylitis. In TCRdb, the 5' RACE reads were re-called with MiXCR into one record per CDR3 protein. The table lists under 400,000 distinct CDR3 sequences, 11% of them singletons. Specimen: blood, either unsorted or a sorted T cell fraction (not recorded which). The receptors were sampled from a female donor with ankylosing spondylitis or in good health (not recorded which). Each CDR3 is given with its conserved first and last residue.

TRBV5-1	TRBJ1-3	CASSLTTGVEGNTIYF
TRBV28	TRBJ2-1	CASSLTGGNEQFF
TRBV5-1	TRBJ2-7	CASGSGRTTEQYF
TRBV20-1	TRBJ1-1	CSARLKGLIAEAFF
TRBV27	TRBJ1-4	CASSLSLSNEKLFF
TRBV5-6	TRBJ1-1	CASSFRGGREAFF
TRBV20-1	TRBJ2-7	CSGDRGRDSYEQYF
TRBV7-2	TRBJ2-2	CASSLQWGGANTGELFF
TRBV12-3/TRBV12-4	TRBJ1-2	CASSLRQGVDGYTF
TRBV7-2	TRBJ2-7	CASSSSRDEQYF
TRBV20-1	TRBJ1-5	CSARIRQHSNQPQHF
TRBV20-1	TRBJ2-5	CSALGSVKTQYF
TRBV3-1	TRBJ2-5	CASNGLPFAETQYF
TRBV7-2	TRBJ2-2	CASSQQGAGTGELFF
TRBV12-3/TRBV12-4	TRBJ2-7	CASKGLAGVLGEQYF
TRBV20-1	TRBJ2-4	CSAEGPAGLAKNIQYF
TRBV6-6	TRBJ2-7	CASSHLPYEQYF
TRBV7-2	TRBJ2-2	CASSLGLAIAGELFF
TRBV5-1	TRBJ2-3	CASSITGRSTDTQYF
TRBV6-1	TRBJ2-1	CASRASGRVTEQFF
TRBV15	TRBJ1-6	CATSREDRVISPLHF
TRBV5-4	TRBJ1-2	CASSHQGTDYGYTF
TRBV12-3/TRBV12-4	TRBJ2-2	CASSAGQGAGELFF
TRBV7-6	TRBJ2-1	CASSYRDDNNEQFF
TRBV14	TRBJ2-5	CASSPLGGATTQYF